This T cell receptor beta chain was found in a study of blood T cells in healthy people across ages. The authors ran a second PCR of about 6 to 12 cycles using a sample-barcoded 5' primer and a J-beta primer mix. TCRdb ran MiXCR on the 5' RACE reads and lists one entry per CDR3 protein. In the table there are 1,800,000 or so distinct CDR3 sequences, 30% to 40% of which are singletons. V lost 3 bases to trimming and J lost 2 bases, with 13 bases between them. Germline V lookup: CDR1 MDHEN, CDR2 SYDVKM. This CDR3 comprises 15 residues. Collection of roughly 9.8 milliliters of peripheral blood was performed for each donor.

This chain connects TRBV28 to TRBJ2-5; D remains unclear. The sequenced sample consisted of blood. This sequence originates from a human donor in good health. The CDR3 here is CASSFLRLVQETQYF. The CDR3 DNA sequence: TGTGCCAGCAGTTTTCTGAGATTGGTTCAAGAGACCCAGTACTTC.